This T cell receptor (beta chain) was sequenced during a study of T cell responses to AZD1222 COVID-19 vaccine. About the research overall: Second-dose recipients at about 4 or about 12 weeks were treated as one pooled group.

The CDR3 totals 13 residues. Trimming removed 5 bases from V and 4 bases from J, with 11 bases in between. The V gene's germline CDR1 is SGHTA and CDR2 FQGTGA. The table came from immunoSEQ multiplex PCR; TCRdb's copy has only in-frame clones and leaves some out. Among around 63,000 clones listed, less than 90% were seen once. Whole-study findings and limits: Close to half of all spike-specific TCRs reportedly target regions of the variants that are unmutated. Baseline serology detected seropositivity in only 5 or 6 AZD1222 recipients.

A remark on this clone: Its antigen is as yet unknown.

The sequencing here drew on peripheral blood, taken on day 0 of AZD1222 vaccination. The source is an adult in good health. This chain uses TRBV7-3 with TRBJ1-1; no definite D call. CDR3 residues: CASSRSPTTEAFF. The DNA of the CDR3 is TGTGCCAGCAGCCGGTCACCGACCACTGAAGCTTTCTTT.